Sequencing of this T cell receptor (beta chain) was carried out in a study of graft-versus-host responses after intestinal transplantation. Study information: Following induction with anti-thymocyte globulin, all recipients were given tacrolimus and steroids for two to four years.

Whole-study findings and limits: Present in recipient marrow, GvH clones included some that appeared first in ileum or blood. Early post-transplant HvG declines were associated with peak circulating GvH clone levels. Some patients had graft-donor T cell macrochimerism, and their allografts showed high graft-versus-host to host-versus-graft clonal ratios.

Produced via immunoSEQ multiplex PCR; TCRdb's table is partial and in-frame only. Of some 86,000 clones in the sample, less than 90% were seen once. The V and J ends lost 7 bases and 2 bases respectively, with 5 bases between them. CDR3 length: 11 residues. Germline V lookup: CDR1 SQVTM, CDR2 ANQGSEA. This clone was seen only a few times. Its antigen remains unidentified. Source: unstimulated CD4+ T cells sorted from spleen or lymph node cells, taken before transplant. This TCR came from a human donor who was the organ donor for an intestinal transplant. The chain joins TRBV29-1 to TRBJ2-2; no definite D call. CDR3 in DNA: TGCAGCGCCTTTAACACCGGGGAGCTGTTTTTT. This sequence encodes CSAFNTGELFF.